The rows below give T cell receptor beta chains drawn from one sample of a study of shared clonotypes between healthy human individuals. Method: immunoSEQ multiplex PCR; TCRdb's copy keeps in-frame clones and lacks some. Here the sample spans 2.5 million or so clones, over 85% being singletons. Material for sequencing was naive CD4+ T cells sorted from blood. These receptors all stem from a man aged 18 to 30 in good health. The CDR3 runs from the conserved cysteine through the conserved F or W. Each record gives: D gene, V gene, clone size, J gene, CDR3 protein, CDR3 DNA. A D gene is named only where the DNA matches it firmly. Not every row has a clone size; where given, it reads once, few, many or a size class.

>-|TRBV2|-|TRBJ1-5
CASSVYQGGNQPQHF
TGTGCCAGCAGTGTATACCAGGGCGGCAATCAGCCCCAGCATTTT
>-|TRBV5-1|-|TRBJ2-5
CASSLDPKRETQYF
TGCGCCAGCAGCTTGGATCCAAAAAGGGAGACCCAGTACTTC
>TRBD2|TRBV7-2|-|TRBJ2-7
CASSLISGSYEQYF
TGTGCCAGCAGCTTAATTAGCGGGAGTTACGAGCAGTACTTC
>-|TRBV28|-|TRBJ1-6
CASSFAGSFAGGDNSPLHF
TGTGCCAGCAGTTTCGCCGGAAGTTTCGCCGGGGGCGACAATTCACCCCTCCACTTT
>-|TRBV6-5|once|TRBJ1-2
CASSYSQDSNYGYTF
TGTGCCAGCAGTTACTCGCAGGACTCTAACTATGGCTACACCTTC
>-|TRBV5-1|-|TRBJ2-3
CASSFSAGTSTDTQYF
TGCGCCAGCAGCTTTTCGGCGGGGACTAGCACAGATACGCAGTATTTT
>-|TRBV20-1|few|TRBJ1-1
CSAHTGTGAFF
TGCAGTGCTCATACAGGGACGGGAGCTTTCTTT
>-|TRBV5-1|-|TRBJ1-2
CASSLAIFEGTGYTF
TGCGCCAGCAGCTTGGCCATTTTTGAGGGAACCGGCTACACCTTC
>TRBD2|TRBV5-5|-|TRBJ2-7
CASSLGTSGGAYEQYF
TGTGCCAGCAGCCTAGGGACTAGCGGGGGGGCGTACGAGCAGTACTTC
>-|TRBV10-3|-|TRBJ2-3
CAISDFEFGSARDTQYF
TGTGCCATCAGTGATTTCGAGTTTGGCTCGGCAAGAGATACGCAGTATTTT
>-|TRBV10-2|-|TRBJ2-3
CASSESNGNLGDTQYF
TGCGCCAGCAGTGAGTCCAACGGGAATTTAGGAGATACGCAGTATTTT
>-|TRBV10-3|-|TRBJ1-1
CAISADRGSTEAFF
TGTGCCATCAGTGCGGACAGAGGGAGTACTGAAGCTTTCTTT
>TRBD2|TRBV10-3|-|TRBJ2-1
CAISGTSGISYNEQFF
TGTGCCATCAGTGGGACTAGCGGGATTTCCTACAATGAGCAGTTCTTC
>-|TRBV4-3|-|TRBJ1-2
CASSQERESYGYTF
TGCGCCAGCAGCCAAGAGCGGGAATCCTATGGCTACACCTTC
>TRBD1|TRBV30|-|TRBJ1-6
CAWTPDRGGNSPLHF
TGTGCCTGGACCCCGGACAGGGGAGGTAATTCACCCCTCCACTTT
>-|TRBV18|-|TRBJ2-4
CASSPAGGRLAKNIQYF
TGTGCCAGCTCACCCGCTGGAGGGCGGTTAGCCAAAAACATTCAGTACTTC
>-|TRBV2|few|TRBJ1-1
CASRMKNTEAFF
TGTGCCAGCAGGATGAAGAACACTGAAGCTTTCTTT
>TRBD1|TRBV5-1|-|TRBJ1-1
CASSLGYYRGTNTEAFF
TGCGCCAGCAGCTTGGGTTACTACAGGGGGACGAACACTGAAGCTTTCTTT
>-|TRBV5-4|-|TRBJ1-5
CASSVGGDSNQPQHF
TGTGCCAGCAGCGTGGGGGGCGATAGCAATCAGCCCCAGCATTTT
>-|TRBV7-8|-|TRBJ2-2
CASSLLAGMNTGELFF
TGTGCCAGCAGCTTATTAGCCGGGATGAACACCGGGGAGCTGTTTTTT
>TRBD1|TRBV10-3|-|TRBJ1-4
CAISPGQGEKLFF
TGTGCCATCAGCCCGGGACAGGGTGAAAAACTGTTTTTT
>TRBD1|TRBV4-1|-|TRBJ2-5
CASRDGQGLQETQYF
TGCGCCAGCAGGGACGGACAGGGACTTCAAGAGACCCAGTACTTC
>TRBD1|TRBV10-2|-|TRBJ1-2
CASSESGQGRYGYTF
TGCGCCAGCAGTGAAAGTGGACAGGGGAGGTATGGCTACACCTTC
>TRBD1|TRBV2|-|TRBJ2-7
CASSAPGQGNEQYF
TGTGCCAGCAGTGCCCCGGGACAGGGGAACGAGCAGTACTTC
>TRBD2|TRBV25-1|-|TRBJ2-1
CASSARTSGSNEQFF
TGTGCCAGCAGTGCGCGGACTAGCGGGTCCAATGAGCAGTTCTTC
>TRBD1|TRBV10-1|-|TRBJ2-5
CASSETGAWETQYF
TGCGCCAGCAGTGAAACAGGGGCGTGGGAGACCCAGTACTTC
>TRBD1|TRBV7-6|-|TRBJ2-7
CASSLVFGQGANEQYF
TGTGCCAGCAGCTTAGTCTTTGGACAGGGGGCTAATGAGCAGTACTTC
>TRBD2|TRBV19|-|TRBJ2-2
CASMRTSGHTLNTGELFF
TGTGCCAGTATGAGGACTAGCGGACACACACTGAACACCGGGGAGCTGTTTTTT
>TRBD2|TRBV28|-|TRBJ2-7
CASTSPLAGTAEQYF
TGTGCCAGCACTTCCCCTCTAGCGGGGACCGCCGAGCAGTACTTC
>-|TRBV28|-|TRBJ1-6
CASLGSSYNSPLHF
TGTGCCAGCTTGGGAAGCTCCTATAATTCACCCCTCCACTTT
>TRBD1|TRBV30|few|TRBJ1-1
CASAPDRTEAFF
TGTGCCTCAGCTCCGGACAGGACTGAAGCTTTCTTT
>-|TRBV19|few|TRBJ1-1
CASSMVGGTEAFF
TGTGCCAGTAGTATGGTAGGGGGGACTGAAGCTTTCTTT
>TRBD2|TRBV27|-|TRBJ2-1
CASSLLRLADGGEQFF
TGTGCCAGCAGTTTATTACGACTAGCGGACGGGGGGGAGCAGTTCTTC
>TRBD2|TRBV27|-|TRBJ2-2
CASSFKAGGPSTGELFF
TGTGCCAGCAGTTTTAAGGCGGGAGGGCCCTCGACCGGGGAGCTGTTTTTT
>-|TRBV6-7|-|TRBJ2-7
CASSYFGGIPNYEQYF
TGTGCCAGCAGTTACTTCGGCGGGATCCCAAACTACGAGCAGTACTTC
>-|TRBV5-1|-|TRBJ1-1
CASSRGETTANTEAFF
TGCGCCAGCAGCAGGGGTGAAACTACAGCGAACACTGAAGCTTTCTTT
>-|TRBV5-1|-|TRBJ2-7
CASSLVSRESSYEQYF
TGCGCCAGCAGCTTGGTGTCTCGGGAAAGCTCCTACGAGCAGTACTTC
>TRBD1|TRBV19|few|TRBJ1-2
CASTTRDRAGGYTF
TGTGCCAGTACCACCAGGGACAGGGCTGGCGGCTACACCTTC
>-|TRBV9|-|TRBJ2-2
CASSGQNTGELFF
TGTGCCAGCAGCGGACAGAACACCGGGGAGCTGTTTTTT
>-|TRBV7-2|-|TRBJ2-7
CASSSRDTGTYEQYF
TGTGCCAGCAGCTCCCGGGACACCGGGACCTACGAGCAGTACTTC
>-|TRBV2|-|TRBJ1-2
CASKDPRRGYGYTF
TGTGCCAGCAAAGACCCTAGGAGGGGGTATGGCTACACCTTC
>-|TRBV23-1|once|TRBJ1-5
CASSLLKADRHYSNQPQHF
TGCGCCAGCAGTCTCCTAAAGGCGGACAGACATTATAGCAATCAGCCCCAGCATTTT
>-|TRBV30|once|TRBJ2-7
CAWGGLPRNEQYF
TGTGCCTGGGGAGGACTACCCCGGAACGAGCAGTACTTC
>-|TRBV29-1|-|TRBJ2-7
CSVGGGNEQYF
TGCAGCGTTGGGGGGGGCAACGAGCAGTACTTC
>-|TRBV30|-|TRBJ2-3
CAWSVGGATDTQYF
TGTGCCTGGAGTGTAGGGGGGGCCACAGATACGCAGTATTTT
>-|TRBV30|-|TRBJ2-1
CAWSVPYQGRGNNEQFF
TGTGCCTGGAGTGTTCCTTACCAGGGACGCGGGAACAATGAGCAGTTCTTC
>-|TRBV6-1|-|TRBJ1-5
CASTQGQYNQPQHF
TGTGCCAGCACCCAAGGACAGTACAATCAGCCCCAGCATTTT
>TRBD1|TRBV5-1|once|TRBJ2-5
CASGLRPNDRVGNGETQYF
TGCGCCAGCGGGCTCCGGCCCAACGACAGGGTGGGCAATGGAGAGACCCAGTACTTC
>-|TRBV5-4|-|TRBJ2-5
CASRNQGKQETQYF
TGTGCCAGCCGAAACCAGGGAAAACAAGAGACCCAGTACTTC
>-|TRBV6-5|-|TRBJ1-1
CASSYGGLTEAFF
TGTGCCAGCAGTTACGGGGGGCTCACTGAAGCTTTCTTT
>-|TRBV15|-|TRBJ1-4
CATSRGRSTTNEKLFF
TGTGCCACCAGCAGAGGGAGAAGCACAACTAATGAAAAACTGTTTTTT
>TRBD1|TRBV2|once|TRBJ1-2
CASSVVQGGGYTF
TGTGCCAGCAGTGTTGTCCAGGGGGGTGGCTACACCTTC
>-|TRBV2|-|TRBJ2-7
CASLRGNYEQYF
TGTGCCAGCCTACGCGGGAACTACGAGCAGTACTTC